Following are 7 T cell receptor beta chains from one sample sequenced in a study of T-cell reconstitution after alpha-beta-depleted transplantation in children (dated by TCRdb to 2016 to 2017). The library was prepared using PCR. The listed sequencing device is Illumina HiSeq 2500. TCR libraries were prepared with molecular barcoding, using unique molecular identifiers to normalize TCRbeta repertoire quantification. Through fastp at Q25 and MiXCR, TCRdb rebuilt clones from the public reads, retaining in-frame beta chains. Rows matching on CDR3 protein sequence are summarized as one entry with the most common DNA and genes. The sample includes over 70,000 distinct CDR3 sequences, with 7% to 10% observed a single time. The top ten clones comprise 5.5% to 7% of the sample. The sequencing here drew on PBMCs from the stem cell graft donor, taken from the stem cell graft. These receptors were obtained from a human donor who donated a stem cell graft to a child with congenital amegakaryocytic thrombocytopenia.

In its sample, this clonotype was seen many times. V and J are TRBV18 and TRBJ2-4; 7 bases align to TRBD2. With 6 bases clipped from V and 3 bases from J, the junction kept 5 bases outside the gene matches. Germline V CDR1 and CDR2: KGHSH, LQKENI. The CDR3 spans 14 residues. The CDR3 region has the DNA TGTGCCAGCTCGTCGGGAGGAGGCAAAAACATTCAGTACTTC. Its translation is CASSSGGGKNIQYF.

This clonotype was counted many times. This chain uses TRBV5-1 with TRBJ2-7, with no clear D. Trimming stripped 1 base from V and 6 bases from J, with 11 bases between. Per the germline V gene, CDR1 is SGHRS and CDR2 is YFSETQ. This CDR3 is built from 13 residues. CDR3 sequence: CASSLSFPTEQYF. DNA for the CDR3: TGCGCCAGCAGCTTGTCATTCCCGACCGAGCAGTACTTC.

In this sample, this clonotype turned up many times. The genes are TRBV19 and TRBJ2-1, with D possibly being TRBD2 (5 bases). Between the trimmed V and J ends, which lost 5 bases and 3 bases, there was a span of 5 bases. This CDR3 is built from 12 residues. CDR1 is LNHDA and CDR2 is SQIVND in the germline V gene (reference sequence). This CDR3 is CASSDYYNEQFF. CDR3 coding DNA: TGTGCCAGTAGTGACTACTACAATGAGCAGTTCTTC.

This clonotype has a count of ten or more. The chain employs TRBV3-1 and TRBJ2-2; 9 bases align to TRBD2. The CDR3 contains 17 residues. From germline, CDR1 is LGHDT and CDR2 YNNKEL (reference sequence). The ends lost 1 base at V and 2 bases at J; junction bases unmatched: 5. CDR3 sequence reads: CASSQVGLAGNTGELFF. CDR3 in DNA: TGTGCCAGCAGCCAAGTCGGTCTAGCGGGAAACACCGGGGAGCTGTTTTTT.

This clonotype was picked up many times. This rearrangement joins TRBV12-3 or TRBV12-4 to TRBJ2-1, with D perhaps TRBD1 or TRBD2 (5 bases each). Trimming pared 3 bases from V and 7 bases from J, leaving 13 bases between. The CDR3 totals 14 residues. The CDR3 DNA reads TGTGCCAGCAGTTTTATGGGGGAACCTAATGAGCAGTTCTTC. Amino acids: CASSFMGEPNEQFF.

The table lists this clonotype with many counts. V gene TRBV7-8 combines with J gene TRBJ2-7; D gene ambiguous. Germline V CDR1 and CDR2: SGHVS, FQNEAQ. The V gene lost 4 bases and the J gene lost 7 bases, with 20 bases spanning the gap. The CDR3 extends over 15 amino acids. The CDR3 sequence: CASSWLQSPSREQYF. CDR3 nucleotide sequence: TGTGCCAGCAGCTGGTTACAATCCCCCTCGCGTGAGCAGTACTTC. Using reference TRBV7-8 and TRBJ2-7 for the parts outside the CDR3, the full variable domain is GAGVSQSPRYKVAKRGQDVALRCDPISGHVSLFWYQQALGQGPEFLTYFQNEAQLDKSGLPSDRFFAERPEGSVSTLKIQRTQQEDSAVYLCASSWLQSPSREQYFGPGTRLTVT.

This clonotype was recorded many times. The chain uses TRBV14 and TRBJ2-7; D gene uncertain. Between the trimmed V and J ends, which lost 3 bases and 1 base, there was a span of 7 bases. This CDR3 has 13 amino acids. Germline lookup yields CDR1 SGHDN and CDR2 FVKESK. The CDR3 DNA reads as TGTGCCAGCAGCCACGACGGATCCTACGAGCAGTACTTC. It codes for CASSHDGSYEQYF.